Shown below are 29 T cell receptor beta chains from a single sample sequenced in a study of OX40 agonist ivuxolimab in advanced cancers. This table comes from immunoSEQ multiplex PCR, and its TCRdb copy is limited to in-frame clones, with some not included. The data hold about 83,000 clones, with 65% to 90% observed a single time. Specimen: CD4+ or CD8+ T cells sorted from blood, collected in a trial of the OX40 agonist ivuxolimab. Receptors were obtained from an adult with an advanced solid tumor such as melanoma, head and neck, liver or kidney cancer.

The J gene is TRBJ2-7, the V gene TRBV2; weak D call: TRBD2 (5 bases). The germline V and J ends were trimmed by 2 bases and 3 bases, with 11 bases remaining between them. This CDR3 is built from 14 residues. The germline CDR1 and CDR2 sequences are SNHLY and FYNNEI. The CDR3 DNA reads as TGTGCCAGCAGTGAACAGGTCCGGGGCTACGAGCAGTACTTC. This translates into CASSEQVRGYEQYF.

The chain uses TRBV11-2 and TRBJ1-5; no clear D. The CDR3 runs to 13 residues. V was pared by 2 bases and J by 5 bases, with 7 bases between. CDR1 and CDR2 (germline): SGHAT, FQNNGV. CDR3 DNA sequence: TGTGCCAGCAGCTTAAGTGGGGATCAGCCCCAGCATTTT. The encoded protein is CASSLSGDQPQHF. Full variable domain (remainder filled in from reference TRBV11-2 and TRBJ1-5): EAGVAQSPRYKIIEKRQSVAFWCNPISGHATLYWYQQILGQGPKLLIQFQNNGVVDDSQLPKDRFSAERLKGVDSTLKIQPAKLEDSAVYLCASSLSGDQPQHFGDGTRLSIL.

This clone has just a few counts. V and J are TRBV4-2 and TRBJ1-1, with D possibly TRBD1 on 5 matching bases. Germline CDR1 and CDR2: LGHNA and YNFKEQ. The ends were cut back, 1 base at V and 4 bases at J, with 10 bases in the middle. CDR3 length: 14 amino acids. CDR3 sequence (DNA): TGTGCCAGCAGCCAAGGGGCAGGGCTCACTGAAGCTTTCTTT. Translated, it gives CASSQGAGLTEAFF.

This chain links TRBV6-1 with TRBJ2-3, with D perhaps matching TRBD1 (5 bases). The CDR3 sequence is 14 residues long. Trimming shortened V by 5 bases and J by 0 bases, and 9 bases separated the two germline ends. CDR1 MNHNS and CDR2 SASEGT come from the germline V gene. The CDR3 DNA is TGTGCCAGCAGTCCGGCAGGGAGCACAGATACGCAGTATTTT. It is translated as CASSPAGSTDTQYF.

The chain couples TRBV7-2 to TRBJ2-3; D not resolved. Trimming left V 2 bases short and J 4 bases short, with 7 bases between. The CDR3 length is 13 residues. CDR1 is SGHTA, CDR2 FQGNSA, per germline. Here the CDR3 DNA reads TGTGCCAGCAGCTTAATGGGTTCAGATACGCAGTATTTT. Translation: CASSLMGSDTQYF.

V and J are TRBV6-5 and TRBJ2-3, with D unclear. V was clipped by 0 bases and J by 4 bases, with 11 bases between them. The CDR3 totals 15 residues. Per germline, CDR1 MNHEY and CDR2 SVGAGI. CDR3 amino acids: CASSYSTLASDTQYF. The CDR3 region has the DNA TGTGCCAGCAGTTACTCGACTCTCGCTTCAGATACGCAGTATTTT.

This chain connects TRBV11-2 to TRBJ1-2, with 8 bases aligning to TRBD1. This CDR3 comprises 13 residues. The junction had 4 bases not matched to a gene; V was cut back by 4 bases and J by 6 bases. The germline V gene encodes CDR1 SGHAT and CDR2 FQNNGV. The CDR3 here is CASSYQGADGYTF. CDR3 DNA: TGTGCCAGCAGCTACCAGGGGGCGGATGGCTACACCTTC. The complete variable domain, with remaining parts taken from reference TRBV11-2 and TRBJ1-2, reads EAGVAQSPRYKIIEKRQSVAFWCNPISGHATLYWYQQILGQGPKLLIQFQNNGVVDDSQLPKDRFSAERLKGVDSTLKIQPAKLEDSAVYLCASSYQGADGYTFGSGTRLTVV.

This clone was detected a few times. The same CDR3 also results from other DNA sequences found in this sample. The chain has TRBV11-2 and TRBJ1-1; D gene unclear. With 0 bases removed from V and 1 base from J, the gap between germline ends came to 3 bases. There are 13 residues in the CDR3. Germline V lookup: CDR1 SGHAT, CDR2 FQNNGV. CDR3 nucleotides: TGTGCCAGCAGCTTAGAAGGGAACACTGAAGCTTTCTTT. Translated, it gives CASSLEGNTEAFF.

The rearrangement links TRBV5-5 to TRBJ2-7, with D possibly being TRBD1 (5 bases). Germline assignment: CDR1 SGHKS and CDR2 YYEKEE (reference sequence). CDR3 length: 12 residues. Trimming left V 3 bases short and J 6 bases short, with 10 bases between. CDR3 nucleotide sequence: TGTGCCAGCAGCTCCGCAGGGCTCGAGCAGTACTTC. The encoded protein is CASSSAGLEQYF.

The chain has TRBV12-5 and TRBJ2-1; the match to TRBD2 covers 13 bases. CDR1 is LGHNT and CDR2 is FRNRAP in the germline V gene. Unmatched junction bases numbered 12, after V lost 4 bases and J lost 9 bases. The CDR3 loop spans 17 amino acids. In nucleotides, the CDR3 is TGTGCTAGTGGTTCCCCAATAACTAGCGGGGGGGCCGGTGAGCAGTTCTTC. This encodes CASGSPITSGGAGEQFF.

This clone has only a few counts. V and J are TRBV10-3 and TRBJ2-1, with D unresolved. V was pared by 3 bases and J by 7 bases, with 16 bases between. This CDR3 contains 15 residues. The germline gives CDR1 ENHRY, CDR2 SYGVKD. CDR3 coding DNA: TGTGCCATCAGTGACCCGAACTCAGTGGGGAATGAGCAGTTCTTC. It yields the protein CAISDPNSVGNEQFF.

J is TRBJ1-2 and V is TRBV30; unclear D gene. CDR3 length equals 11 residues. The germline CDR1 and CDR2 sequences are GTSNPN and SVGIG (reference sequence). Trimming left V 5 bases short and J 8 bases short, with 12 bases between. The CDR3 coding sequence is TGTGCCTGGGGAAGGTACGGCGGCTACACCTTC. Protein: CAWGRYGGYTF.

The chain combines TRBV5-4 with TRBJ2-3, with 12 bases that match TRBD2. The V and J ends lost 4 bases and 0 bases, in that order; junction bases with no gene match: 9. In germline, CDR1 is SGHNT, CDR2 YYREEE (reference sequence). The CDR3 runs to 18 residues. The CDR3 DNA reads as TGTGCCAGCAGCATTCGGACTAGCGGGGACCCTAGCACAGATACGCAGTATTTT. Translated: CASSIRTSGDPSTDTQYF.

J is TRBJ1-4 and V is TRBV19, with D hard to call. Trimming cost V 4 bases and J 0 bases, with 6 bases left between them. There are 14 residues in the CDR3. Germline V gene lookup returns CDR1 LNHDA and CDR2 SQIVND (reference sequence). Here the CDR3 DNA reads TGTGCCAGTAGTAGTGAGACAACTAATGAAAAACTGTTTTTT. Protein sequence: CASSSETTNEKLFF.

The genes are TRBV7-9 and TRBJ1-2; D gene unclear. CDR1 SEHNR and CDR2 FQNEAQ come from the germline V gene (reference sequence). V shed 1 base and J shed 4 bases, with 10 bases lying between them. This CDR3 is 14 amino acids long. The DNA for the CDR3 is TGTGCCAGCAGCTTAGTGGCAGGTGGCTATGGCTACACCTTC. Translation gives CASSLVAGGYGYTF.

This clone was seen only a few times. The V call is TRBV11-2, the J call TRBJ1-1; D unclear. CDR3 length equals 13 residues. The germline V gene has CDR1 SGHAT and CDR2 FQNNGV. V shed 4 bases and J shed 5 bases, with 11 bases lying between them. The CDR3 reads CASSSTDWTEAFF. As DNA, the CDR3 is TGTGCCAGCAGCTCGACTGATTGGACTGAAGCTTTCTTT.

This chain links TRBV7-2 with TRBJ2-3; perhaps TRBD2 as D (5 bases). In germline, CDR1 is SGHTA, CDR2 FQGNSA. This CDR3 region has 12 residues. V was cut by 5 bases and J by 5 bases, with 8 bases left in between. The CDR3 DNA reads TGTGCCAGCAGCGACCGGGGAGATACGCAGTATTTT. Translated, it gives CASSDRGDTQYF.

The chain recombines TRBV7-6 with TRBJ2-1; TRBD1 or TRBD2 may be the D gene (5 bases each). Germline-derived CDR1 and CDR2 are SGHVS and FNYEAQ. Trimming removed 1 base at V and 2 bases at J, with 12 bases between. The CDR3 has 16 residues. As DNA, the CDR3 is TGTGCCAGCAGCTTAGATGGTCCGGGACCCTACAATGAGCAGTTCTTC. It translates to CASSLDGPGPYNEQFF.

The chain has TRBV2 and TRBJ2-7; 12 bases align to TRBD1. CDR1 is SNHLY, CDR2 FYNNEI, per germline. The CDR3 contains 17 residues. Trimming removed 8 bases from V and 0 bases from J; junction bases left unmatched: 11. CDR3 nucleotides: TGTGCCAGCCCAAAGGGGGACAGGGGGCCCCTCTCCTACGAGCAGTACTTC. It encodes CASPKGDRGPLSYEQYF.

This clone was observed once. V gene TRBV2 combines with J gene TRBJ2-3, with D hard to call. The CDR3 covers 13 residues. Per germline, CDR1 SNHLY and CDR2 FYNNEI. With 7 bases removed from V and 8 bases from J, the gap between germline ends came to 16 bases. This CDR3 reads CASTRGPLGTQYF. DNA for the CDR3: TGTGCCAGCACCCGAGGACCATTAGGTACGCAGTATTTT.

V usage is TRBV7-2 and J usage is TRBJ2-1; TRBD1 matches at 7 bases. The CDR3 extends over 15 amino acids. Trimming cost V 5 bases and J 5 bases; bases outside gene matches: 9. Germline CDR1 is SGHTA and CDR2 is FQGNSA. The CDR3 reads CASSRQGYRNNEQFF. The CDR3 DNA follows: TGTGCCAGCAGCCGACAGGGCTATCGTAACAATGAGCAGTTCTTC.

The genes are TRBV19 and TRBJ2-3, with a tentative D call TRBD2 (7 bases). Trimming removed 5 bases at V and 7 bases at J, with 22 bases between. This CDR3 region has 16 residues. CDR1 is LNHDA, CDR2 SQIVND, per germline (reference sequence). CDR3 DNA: TGTGCCAGTAGTGGCTCGGGGCGGGGGCCGGGAAATACGCAGTATTTT. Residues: CASSGSGRGPGNTQYF.

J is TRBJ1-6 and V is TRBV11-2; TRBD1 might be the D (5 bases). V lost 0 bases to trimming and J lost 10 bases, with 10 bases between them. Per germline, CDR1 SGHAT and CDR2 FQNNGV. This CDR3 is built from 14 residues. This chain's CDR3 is CASSLDPGVSPLHF. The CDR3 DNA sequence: TGTGCCAGCAGCTTAGATCCGGGGGTCTCACCCCTCCACTTT. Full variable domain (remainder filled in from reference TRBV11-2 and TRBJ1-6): EAGVAQSPRYKIIEKRQSVAFWCNPISGHATLYWYQQILGQGPKLLIQFQNNGVVDDSQLPKDRFSAERLKGVDSTLKIQPAKLEDSAVYLCASSLDPGVSPLHFGNGTRLTVT.

The DNA for the CDR3 is TGTGCCAGCAGTTACAATCCTAGCGGGGTATCAGATACGCAGTATTTT. Its translation is CASSYNPSGVSDTQYF. V is TRBV6-5 and J is TRBJ2-3, with 9 bases fitting TRBD2. The CDR3 covers 16 residues. CDR1 is MNHEY and CDR2 is SVGAGI in the germline V gene. Trimming took 2 bases from V and 4 from J; bases not matched to a gene: 7.

CDR3 protein: CSVESVSRQETQYF. The CDR3 nucleotides read TGCAGCGTTGAAAGCGTGTCTCGACAAGAGACCCAGTACTTC. The chain employs TRBV29-1 and TRBJ2-5; D unresolved. The V gene's germline CDR1 is SQVTM and CDR2 ANQGSEA. V lost 2 bases to trimming and J lost 2 bases, with 12 bases between them. The CDR3 consists of 14 residues.

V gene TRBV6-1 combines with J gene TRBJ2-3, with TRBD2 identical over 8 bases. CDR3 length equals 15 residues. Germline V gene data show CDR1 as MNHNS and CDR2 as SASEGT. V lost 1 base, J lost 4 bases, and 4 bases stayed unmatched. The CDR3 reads CASSEVSSGPDTQYF. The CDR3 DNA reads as TGTGCCAGCAGTGAAGTGTCTAGCGGGCCAGATACGCAGTATTTT.

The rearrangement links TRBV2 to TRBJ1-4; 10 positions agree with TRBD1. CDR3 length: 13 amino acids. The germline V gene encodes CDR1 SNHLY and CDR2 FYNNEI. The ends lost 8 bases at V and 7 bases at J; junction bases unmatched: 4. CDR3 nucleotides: TGTGCCAGCTCCCGGACAGGGGGTGAAAAACTGTTTTTT. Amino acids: CASSRTGGEKLFF.

CDR3 in DNA: TGTGCCAGCAGCGCCCGACAGATCACCGGGGAGCTGTTTTTT. This translates into CASSARQITGELFF. J is TRBJ2-2 and V is TRBV9; TRBD1 is a possible D gene (5 bases). The V end lost 3 bases, the J end lost 4 bases, and 10 bases lay between the germline ends. The CDR3 has 14 residues. Germline V gene lookup returns CDR1 SGDLS and CDR2 YYNGEE. The full variable domain, in which reference TRBV9 and TRBJ2-2 provide the parts outside the CDR3, is DSGVTQTPKHLITATGQRVTLRCSPRSGDLSVYWYQQSLDQGLQFLIQYYNGEERAKGNILERFSAQQFPDLHSELNLSSLELGDSALYFCASSARQITGELFFGEGSRLTVL.

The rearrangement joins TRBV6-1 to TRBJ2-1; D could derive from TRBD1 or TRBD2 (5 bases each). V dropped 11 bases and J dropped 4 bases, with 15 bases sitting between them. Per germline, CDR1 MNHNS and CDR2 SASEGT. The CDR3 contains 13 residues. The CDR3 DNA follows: TGTGCCTCACTAGGGGCGGAATACAATGAGCAGTTCTTC. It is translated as CASLGAEYNEQFF.